This T cell receptor (beta chain) is from a study of early T cells in non-severe SARS-CoV-2 infection. For the study at large: The chains were unpaired, and the sequenced material was bulk RNA from unsorted whole blood. Whole-study results and caveats: Using VDJdb, the matching emphasized anti-spike CD8 responses while missing private and CD4 specificities.

Germline V CDR1 and CDR2: SQVTM, ANQGSEA. The CDR3 runs to 12 residues. V dropped 5 bases and J dropped 3 bases, with 10 bases sitting between them. Molecules of cDNA were individually given unique molecular identifiers that were attached to them. TCRdb independently ran MiXCR on the 5' RACE reads; one entry per CDR3 protein. The table includes more than 85,000 distinct CDR3 sequences, about 12% detected once. This clonotype was seen a handful of times. The antigen remains unidentified. The chain combines TRBV29-1 with TRBJ2-5; D is unresolved. The sequencing used whole blood, collected at baseline. The sequence was obtained from an adult who was a healthcare worker with PCR-confirmed SARS-CoV-2 infection or an uninfected control (not recorded which). The CDR3 sequence: CSVTTVKETQYF. DNA for the CDR3: TGCAGCGTTACGACCGTGAAAGAGACCCAGTACTTC.